Presented here are 9 T cell receptor beta chains from one specimen sequenced in a study of Ad26.COV2.S vaccination and SARS-CoV-2 variants. Treatment in this sample: about 20 received Ad26.COV2.S at low or high dose, single or two shots; 5 received placebo; per-sample allocation not given. Specimen acquisition occurred on day 63 following the initial vaccine or placebo injection. Produced via immunoSEQ multiplex PCR; TCRdb's table is partial and in-frame only. Among around 450,000 clones, around nine tenths were seen once, and the ten largest hold around 3.6%. The sequenced sample was peripheral blood, obtained in a trial of Ad26.COV2.S vaccine versus placebo. The receptors shown here come from a person between 18 and 60 years old who received the Ad26.COV2.S COVID-19 vaccine or a placebo.

This chain uses TRBV30 with TRBJ2-2; D could derive from TRBD1 or TRBD2 (6 bases each). V shed 4 bases and J shed 6 bases, with 18 bases lying between them. Germline values: CDR1 GTSNPN, CDR2 SVGIG (reference sequence). The CDR3 totals 15 residues. CDR3 protein: CAWNQAPGAPGELFF. CDR3 sequence (DNA): TGTGCCTGGAATCAAGCCCCGGGGGCGCCCGGGGAGCTGTTTTTT.

The chain couples TRBV10-3 to TRBJ2-3; D is possibly TRBD1 (6 bases). Per germline, CDR1 ENHRY and CDR2 SYGVKD. There are 14 residues in the CDR3. Trimming took off 6 bases at V and 2 bases at J, with 12 bases between the two ends. CDR3 amino acids: CAIRYQGLTDTQYF. The CDR3 DNA is TGTGCCATCAGATACCAGGGGCTCACAGATACGCAGTATTTT.

The V gene is TRBV23-1, the J gene TRBJ1-5, with a possible D match to TRBD1 (5 bases). TRBV23-1 is an ORF, and what it does is uncertain. Trimming removed 0 bases from V and 6 bases from J, with 9 bases in between. The CDR3 totals 14 residues. CDR3 sequence: CASSQSAGPQPQHF. The CDR3 nucleotides read TGCGCCAGCAGTCAATCTGCGGGGCCTCAGCCCCAGCATTTT.

DNA of the CDR3: TGTGCCAGCTCCCGATCAGGGGTTCCGAACACTGAAGCTTTCTTT. As protein: CASSRSGVPNTEAFF. The V call is TRBV18, the J call TRBJ1-1, with D tentatively TRBD1 (6 bases). Germline V gene data show CDR1 as KGHSH and CDR2 as LQKENI. This CDR3 contains 15 residues. Between the trimmed V and J ends, which lost 6 bases and 1 base, there was a span of 15 bases.

The chain uses TRBV29-1 and TRBJ2-5, with 14 bases fitting TRBD2. Germline trimming cut 6 bases from V and 4 bases from J; bases unmatched to any gene: 10. The length of the CDR3 is 16 residues. The germline gives CDR1 SQVTM, CDR2 ANQGSEA. The CDR3 region has the DNA TGCAGCGTGACGGGACTAGCGGGGGACCGTCGAGAGACCCAGTACTTC. Translation gives CSVTGLAGDRRETQYF. Variable domain in full (rest from reference TRBV29-1 and TRBJ2-5): SAVISQKPSRDICQRGTSLTIQCQVDSQVTMMFWYRQQPGQSLTLIATANQGSEATYESGFVIDKFPISRPNLTFSTLTVSNMSPEDSSIYLCSVTGLAGDRRETQYFGPGTRLLVL.

The V call is TRBV6-1, the J call TRBJ2-1; the D gene could be TRBD1 or TRBD2 (5 bases each). Germline assignment: CDR1 MNHNS and CDR2 SASEGT. V lost 2 bases to trimming and J lost 7 bases, with 12 bases between them. The CDR3 runs to 14 residues. The CDR3, as DNA: TGTGCCAGCAGTGAACCGGGGCGAGGGAATGAGCAGTTCTTC. Amino acid sequence: CASSEPGRGNEQFF.

The chain recombines TRBV28 with TRBJ2-7; D is perhaps TRBD2 (5 bases). The CDR3 is 15 amino acids. Germline-derived CDR1 and CDR2 are MDHEN and SYDVKM. Trimming removed 8 bases from V and 0 bases from J, with 17 bases in between. The CDR3 coding sequence is TGTGCCAGCGTACCTCTAGCCGGAGTCTCCTACGAGCAGTACTTC. Encoded protein: CASVPLAGVSYEQYF.

The chain recombines TRBV6-5 with TRBJ2-7; D unclear. CDR1 and CDR2 (germline): MNHEY, SVGAGI. Trimming pared 10 bases from V and 3 bases from J, leaving 16 bases between. The CDR3 covers 13 residues. In DNA, the CDR3 is TGTGCCACCCGACCCGAGGTGGGCTACGAGCAGTACTTC. Translation gives CATRPEVGYEQYF.

This chain uses TRBV27 with TRBJ2-3; possibly TRBD2 for D (5 bases). The germline CDR1 and CDR2 sequences are MNHEY and SMNVEV (reference sequence). The CDR3 length is 14 residues. V gave up 6 bases and J gave up 0 bases, with 10 bases separating them. The CDR3 region is CASRSLESTDTQYF. The DNA of the CDR3 is TGTGCCAGCAGATCACTAGAGAGCACAGATACGCAGTATTTT.